The present entry profiles one T cell receptor beta chain with its context. Its specific antigen is unknown. No per-base quality is available; no much larger clone lies one base away. The data derive from a study of T cells in narcolepsy listed by TCRdb under 2018. About the study as a whole: Patients with narcolepsy type 1 or type 2 (NT1, NT2) and healthy control donors were enrolled in the study. The study used TCR Vbeta sequencing to track clonotypes in blood and CSF while looking for autoreactive T cells in narcolepsy patients that target self-antigens of hypocretin neurons (hypocretin, TRIB2).

For TCR Vbeta sequencing, memory CD4+ T cells were sorted ex vivo from the peripheral blood of narcolepsy patients and healthy controls. The receptor library was made with the immunoSEQ multiplex PCR assay. Drawn from immuneACCESS, this table holds only the in-frame rearrangements with V and J called that TCRdb kept. Clones are partly lost; checked studies trace under half to an unresolved V gene and leave the rest unexplained. The sample table holds under 35,000 clones, of which around 80% were seen once. The ten biggest clones cover more than 0.85% of the sample. Here is what the overall study found, with its caveats: Certain blood memory CD4+ repertoires from patients and controls had no sequences that matched autoreactive T cell clones. Patients and controls had comparable numbers of sequenced blood memory CD4+ clonotypes, averaging about 40,000 and 33,000, respectively. HCRT-specific and TRIB2-specific autoreactive clonotypes were highlighted in plots that compared CD4+ T cell clonotypes in CSF versus blood from the same patient. According to the report, autoreactive clonotypes were detected serially in the blood of the same patients and of different patients, but not in healthy controls.

Material for sequencing was memory (CD45RA-) CD4+ T cells from blood. The cell subset or site label, read with the paper, signifies: memory T cells sorted ex vivo from peripheral blood. The sequence was obtained from a human donor in good health.

The DNA reads TGTGCCAGCAGCTGGGTGAACACCGGGGAGCTGTTTTTT. Its product reads: CASSWVNTGELFF. The chain employs TRBV5-4 and TRBJ1-3; no D gene call is confident. The DNA end lines up better with TRBJ2-2; the J call may be wrong. Looking up the germline V gene (reference sequence) yields CDR1 SGHNT and CDR2 YYREEE. The CDR3 covers 13 residues, taking in both the cysteine and the phenylalanine. Only the CDR3 portion is preserved as DNA: 39 bases, with reading frame beginning at the first base.